This TCR beta chain came from a study of early T cells in non-severe SARS-CoV-2 infection. Study summary: Chains stayed unpaired after sequencing of bulk RNA from unsorted whole blood.

This clonotype was counted ten times or more. The antigen is not known. CDR3 length: 15 residues. From germline, CDR1 is KGHSH and CDR2 LQKENI. V was shortened by 3 bases and J by 1 base, with 12 bases between the two germline ends. Unique molecular identifiers (one per individual cDNA molecule) were attached. TCRdb called the 5' RACE reads again in MiXCR, with one record for every CDR3 protein. The data show 28,000 or so distinct CDR3 sequences, under 4% seen once. Study findings and constraints: Anti-spike CD8 responses were favored by VDJdb matching, which missed private and CD4 specificities.

Sequencing input: whole blood. The origin of this receptor is an adult who was a healthcare worker with PCR-confirmed SARS-CoV-2 infection or an uninfected control (not recorded which). V and J are TRBV18 and TRBJ1-1; no reliable D call. CDR3 coding DNA: TGTGCCAGCTCACCCCTATCATCGGAGAACACTGAAGCTTTCTTT. This codes for CASSPLSSENTEAFF.